The 5 T cell receptor beta chains below were found in one sample sequenced in a study of regulatory T cells in long-lasting Graves disease. According to the study, TCR beta libraries were built with iRepertoire HTBI primers and CDR3-region Arm-PCR. TCRdb independently ran MiXCR on the multiplex PCR reads; one entry per CDR3 protein. The sample contains around 250,000 distinct CDR3 sequences, 20% of which appear only once. Described time point: newly diagnosed GD, antithyroid drugs for less than 3 months. Preparation of the TCR library used RNA extracted from PBMCs. The sample in question was peripheral blood mononuclear cells (PBMCs), obtained at new diagnosis, from a patient treated with antithyroid drugs. These receptors were obtained from a female donor with Graves disease.

This clonotype came up many times. The J gene is TRBJ2-7, the V gene TRBV6-2 or TRBV6-3; D possibly corresponds to TRBD2 (5 bases). The germline V gene has CDR1 MNHEY and CDR2 SVGEGT. CDR3 length equals 14 residues. V was cut by 7 bases and J by 7 bases, with 20 bases left in between. In nucleotides, the CDR3 is TGTGCCAGCACCCTACGGGGTGAGGCGTGGGAGCAGTACTTC. Protein product: CASTLRGEAWEQYF.

This clonotype has a count of ten or more. In DNA form, the CDR3 reads TGTGCCAGCAGGGGACTAAGCGGGAGTCCGTCTTACGAGCAGTACTTC. Protein sequence: CASRGLSGSPSYEQYF. The V call is TRBV27, the J call TRBJ2-7; 8 bases map to TRBD2. V gave up 6 bases and J gave up 4 bases; unmatched junction bases: 14. Germline values: CDR1 MNHEY, CDR2 SMNVEV (reference sequence). The CDR3 length is 16 residues.

At least ten counts were recorded for this clonotype. The rearrangement links TRBV6-2 or TRBV6-3 to TRBJ1-1; no firm D call. The CDR3 length is 12 residues. V lost 5 bases and J lost 4, with 8 bases in between. Looked up from germline, CDR1 is MNHEY and CDR2 is SVGEGT. CDR3 region: CASSERITEAFF. CDR3 in DNA: TGTGCCAGCAGTGAACGGATCACTGAAGCTTTCTTT.

This clonotype was seen a few times. A far more abundant clone sits one base away, making this likely a read error. The chain is built from TRBV7-2 and TRBJ2-7; D perhaps matches TRBD1 (6 bases). The CDR3 loop spans 14 amino acids. Trimming removed 5 bases at V and 7 bases at J, with 18 bases between. Germline V lookup: CDR1 SGHTA, CDR2 FQGNSA. The CDR3 reads CASSNQGRYTEQYF. Here the CDR3 DNA reads TGTGCCAGCAGCAATCAGGGGCGGTATACTGAGCAGTACTTC.

Comment on this clonotype: Given a much more abundant clone one base away, this may be a read error. V is TRBV7-2 and J is TRBJ2-1; the D gene could be TRBD1 or TRBD2 (5 bases each). Germline V gene sequence: CDR1 SGHTA, CDR2 FQGNSA. With 3 bases removed from V and 3 bases from J, the gap between germline ends came to 9 bases. The CDR3 runs to 14 residues. CDR3 DNA sequence: TGTGCCAGCAGCTTGGGGGACGGCTACAATGAGCAGTTCTTC. It yields the protein CASSLGDGYNEQFF.